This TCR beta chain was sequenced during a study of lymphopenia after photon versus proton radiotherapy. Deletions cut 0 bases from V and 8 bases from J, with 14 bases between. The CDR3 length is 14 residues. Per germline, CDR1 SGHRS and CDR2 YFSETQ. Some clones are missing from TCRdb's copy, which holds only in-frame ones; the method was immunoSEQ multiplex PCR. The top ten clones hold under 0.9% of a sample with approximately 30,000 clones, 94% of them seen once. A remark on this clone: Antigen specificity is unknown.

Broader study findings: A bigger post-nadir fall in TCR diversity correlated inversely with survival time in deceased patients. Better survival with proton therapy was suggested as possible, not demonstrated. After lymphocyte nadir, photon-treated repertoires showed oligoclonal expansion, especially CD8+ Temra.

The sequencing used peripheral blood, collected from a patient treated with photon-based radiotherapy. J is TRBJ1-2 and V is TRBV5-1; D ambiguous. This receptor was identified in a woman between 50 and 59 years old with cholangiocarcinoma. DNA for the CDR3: TGCGCCAGCAGCTTGGAAACGGGCTTAGGCGGCTACACCTTC. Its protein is CASSLETGLGGYTF.